This TCR beta chain was captured in a study of identical twins. Study-wide findings and caveats: There were fewer insertions in abundant cord blood beta clonotypes, but memory repertoires showed no such pattern.

TCRdb called the 5' RACE reads again in MiXCR, with one record for every CDR3 protein. The sample includes approximately 350,000 distinct CDR3 sequences, roughly an eighth of them seen just once. The junction had 7 bases not matched to a gene; V was cut back by 6 bases and J by 5 bases. This CDR3 region has 16 residues. Germline V lookup: CDR1 WNHNN, CDR2 SYGVQD (reference sequence). This clonotype was detected a few times. No antigen is known for it. This same sample was also taken into another study, of yellow fever vaccine responses in identical twins.

The receptor's source is a woman aged 18-29 years in good health. The V call is TRBV10-1, the J call TRBJ2-2; 12 nucleotides match TRBD2. Material: CD8+ T cells sorted from blood. The DNA for the CDR3 is TGCGCCAGCAGCCCCTACCTAGCGGGGGGGACCGGGGAGCTGTTTTTT. Its protein product is CASSPYLAGGTGELFF.